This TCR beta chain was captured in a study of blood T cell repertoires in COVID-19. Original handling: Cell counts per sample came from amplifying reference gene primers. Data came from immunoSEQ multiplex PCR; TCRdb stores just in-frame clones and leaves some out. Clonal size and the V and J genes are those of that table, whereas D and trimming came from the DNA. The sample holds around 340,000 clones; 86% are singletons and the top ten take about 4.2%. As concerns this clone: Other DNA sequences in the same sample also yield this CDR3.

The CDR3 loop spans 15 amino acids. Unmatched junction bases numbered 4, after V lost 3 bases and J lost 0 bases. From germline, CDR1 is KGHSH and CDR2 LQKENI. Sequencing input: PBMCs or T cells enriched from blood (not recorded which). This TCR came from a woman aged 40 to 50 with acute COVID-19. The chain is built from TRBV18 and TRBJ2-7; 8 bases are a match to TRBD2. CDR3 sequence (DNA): TGTGCCAGCTCACCTAGCGGGGTCAGCTCCTACGAGCAGTACTTC. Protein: CASSPSGVSSYEQYF.